Listed below are T cell receptor beta chains from one sample, sequenced in a study of blood T cell repertoires in COVID-19. Produced via immunoSEQ multiplex PCR; TCRdb's table is partial and in-frame only. The table includes approximately 440,000 clones, 90% detected once. The specimen was PBMCs or T cells enriched from blood (not recorded which). These receptors all stem from a man between 18 and 29 years old who had recovered from COVID-19. CDR3s include the opening cysteine and the closing phenylalanine or tryptophan. A D gene is named only where the DNA matches it firmly. A clone size is listed for some rows: how often the clone was seen (once, few, many), or a class if it is expanded.

v_call: TRBV6-5; d_call: TRBD1; j_call: TRBJ1-1; clone_size: -; cdr3_nt: TGTGCCAGCAGTCGCACACGGGACAGGGGTGAAGCTTTCTTT; cdr3_aa: CASSRTRDRGEAFF
v_call: TRBV21-1; d_call: -; j_call: TRBJ2-5; clone_size: -; cdr3_nt: TGTGCCAGCAGCAAAGCGGACAGGGAGATAGTCGGAGAGACCCAGTACTTC; cdr3_aa: CASSKADREIVGETQYF
v_call: TRBV30; d_call: -; j_call: TRBJ2-6; clone_size: -; cdr3_nt: TGTGCCTGGACGAGCGGGGCCAACGTCCTGACTTTC; cdr3_aa: CAWTSGANVLTF
v_call: TRBV7-9; d_call: TRBD1; j_call: TRBJ2-6; clone_size: -; cdr3_nt: TGTGCCAGCACCACAGGGGGCTTGGATACCAACGTCCTGACTTTC; cdr3_aa: CASTTGGLDTNVLTF
v_call: TRBV6-1; d_call: -; j_call: TRBJ2-6; clone_size: -; cdr3_nt: TGTGCCAGCAGTGAAAGGGGATACTCTGGGGCCAACGTCCTGACTTTC; cdr3_aa: CASSERGYSGANVLTF
v_call: TRBV2; d_call: TRBD1; j_call: TRBJ1-1; clone_size: -; cdr3_nt: TGTGCCAGCAGCCCCATCCGGGACAGGGGATTCGAAACTGAAGCTTTCTTT; cdr3_aa: CASSPIRDRGFETEAFF
v_call: TRBV18; d_call: -; j_call: TRBJ1-1; clone_size: -; cdr3_nt: TGTGCCAGCTCACCATCACTCCTTGGGAACACTGAAGCTTTCTTT; cdr3_aa: CASSPSLLGNTEAFF
v_call: TRBV15; d_call: TRBD2; j_call: TRBJ2-3; clone_size: -; cdr3_nt: TGTGCCACCAGCAGAGCGGCTAGCGGACCGCACACAGATACGCAGTATTTT; cdr3_aa: CATSRAASGPHTDTQYF
v_call: TRBV11-3; d_call: TRBD1; j_call: TRBJ1-4; clone_size: once; cdr3_nt: TGTGCCAGCAGCTCCCGGGACAGGGACGAAAAACTGTTTTTT; cdr3_aa: CASSSRDRDEKLFF
v_call: TRBV28; d_call: -; j_call: TRBJ1-1; clone_size: -; cdr3_nt: TGTGCCAGCACGGACCTACGGGAGGCAGCTTTCTTT; cdr3_aa: CASTDLREAAFF
v_call: TRBV5-4; d_call: -; j_call: TRBJ2-3; clone_size: once; cdr3_nt: TGTGCCAGCAGCTTGGGCGGGGCTCCGGGCACAGATACGCAGTATTTT; cdr3_aa: CASSLGGAPGTDTQYF
v_call: TRBV19; d_call: -; j_call: TRBJ1-1; clone_size: -; cdr3_nt: TGTGCCAGTAGTATACTGACAGGGAACACTGAAGCTTTCTTT; cdr3_aa: CASSILTGNTEAFF
v_call: TRBV6-8; d_call: -; j_call: TRBJ2-1; clone_size: -; cdr3_nt: TGTGCCAGCAGTGGGGAGACGTACAATGAGCAGTTCTTC; cdr3_aa: CASSGETYNEQFF
v_call: TRBV24-1; d_call: -; j_call: TRBJ1-2; clone_size: -; cdr3_nt: TGTGCCACCAGTGATAGCAGGGGCCATGGCTACACCTTC; cdr3_aa: CATSDSRGHGYTF
v_call: TRBV6-1; d_call: TRBD2; j_call: TRBJ2-1; clone_size: -; cdr3_nt: TGTGCCAGCAGTGACCGCGGGACTAGCGGCCACAATGAGCAGTTCTTC; cdr3_aa: CASSDRGTSGHNEQFF
v_call: TRBV4-1; d_call: TRBD1; j_call: TRBJ1-2; clone_size: -; cdr3_nt: TGCGCCAGCAGCCACCTCCGGGACAGGGCCGGTGTAGGGTATGGCTACACCTTC; cdr3_aa: CASSHLRDRAGVGYGYTF
v_call: TRBV28; d_call: TRBD1; j_call: TRBJ2-5; clone_size: -; cdr3_nt: TGTGCCAGCAGTTCACCTATCCCCGGGACAGGGACGAAGGAGACCCAGTACTTC; cdr3_aa: CASSSPIPGTGTKETQYF
v_call: TRBV28; d_call: -; j_call: TRBJ2-1; clone_size: -; cdr3_nt: TGTGCCAGCAGTGCGGGACTTAATACCGGCAATGAGCAGTTCTTC; cdr3_aa: CASSAGLNTGNEQFF
v_call: TRBV10-3; d_call: -; j_call: TRBJ1-5; clone_size: -; cdr3_nt: TGTGCCATCAGTGAGAACAGGTTCGATCAGCCCCAGCATTTT; cdr3_aa: CAISENRFDQPQHF
v_call: TRBV3-1/TRBV3-2; d_call: TRBD2; j_call: TRBJ2-1; clone_size: once; cdr3_nt: TGTGCCAGCAGCCAGGTCTTGCCCGGGACTAGCGGGAGGGAATACAATGAGCAGTTCTTC; cdr3_aa: CASSQVLPGTSGREYNEQFF
v_call: TRBV27; d_call: TRBD1; j_call: TRBJ1-1; clone_size: once; cdr3_nt: TGTGCCAGCAGTTTATCTCGACAGGGAACTGAAGCTTTCTTT; cdr3_aa: CASSLSRQGTEAFF
v_call: TRBV12-5; d_call: -; j_call: TRBJ2-7; clone_size: -; cdr3_nt: TGTGCTAGTGGTTTGGACCTTGAGGGGGCCTACGAGCAGTACTTC; cdr3_aa: CASGLDLEGAYEQYF
v_call: TRBV13; d_call: -; j_call: TRBJ2-5; clone_size: -; cdr3_nt: TGTGCCAGCAGCTTACTACAGATGAAGACCCAGTACTTC; cdr3_aa: CASSLLQMKTQYF
v_call: TRBV7-9; d_call: TRBD1; j_call: TRBJ1-4; clone_size: -; cdr3_nt: TGTGCCAGCAGCTTATGGGCAGGGGGCAATGAAAAACTGTTTTTT; cdr3_aa: CASSLWAGGNEKLFF
v_call: TRBV3-1/TRBV3-2; d_call: TRBD1; j_call: TRBJ1-2; clone_size: once; cdr3_nt: TGTGCCAGCAGCCAAGATAGCCAGGGGGCAGGCGATGGCTACACCTTC; cdr3_aa: CASSQDSQGAGDGYTF
v_call: TRBV11-3; d_call: -; j_call: TRBJ2-7; clone_size: -; cdr3_nt: TGTGCCAGCAGCTCGACAGTATCTCCCTACGAGCAGTACTTC; cdr3_aa: CASSSTVSPYEQYF
v_call: TRBV6-5; d_call: TRBD2; j_call: TRBJ2-1; clone_size: -; cdr3_nt: TGTGCCAGCAGTTACGAAGCGGGAGGTTTCAACAATGAGCAGTTCTTC; cdr3_aa: CASSYEAGGFNNEQFF
v_call: TRBV19; d_call: -; j_call: TRBJ1-2; clone_size: -; cdr3_nt: TGTGCCAGTAGTATTCGGGTGCCCGGCGGCTACACCTTC; cdr3_aa: CASSIRVPGGYTF
v_call: TRBV27; d_call: TRBD2; j_call: TRBJ2-1; clone_size: once; cdr3_nt: TGTGCCAGCAGTTTAGAAGCGGGAGGGCAGAATGAGCAGTTCTTC; cdr3_aa: CASSLEAGGQNEQFF
v_call: TRBV30; d_call: -; j_call: TRBJ1-2; clone_size: -; cdr3_nt: TGTGCCTGGAGTGTATCCTACTATGGCTACACCTTC; cdr3_aa: CAWSVSYYGYTF
v_call: TRBV5-4; d_call: -; j_call: TRBJ1-5; clone_size: -; cdr3_nt: TGTGCCAGCAGCAAGGGTGAGGGTCAGCCCCAGCATTTT; cdr3_aa: CASSKGEGQPQHF
v_call: TRBV28; d_call: TRBD1; j_call: TRBJ2-7; clone_size: -; cdr3_nt: TGTGCCAGCAAGAGGACAGGGAACTCCTACGAGCAGTACTTC; cdr3_aa: CASKRTGNSYEQYF
v_call: TRBV7-3; d_call: -; j_call: TRBJ2-4; clone_size: once; cdr3_nt: TGTGCCAGCAGCCCCGGCGGGCAGGGGTCAGCCAAAAACATTCAGTACTTC; cdr3_aa: CASSPGGQGSAKNIQYF
v_call: TRBV7-2; d_call: -; j_call: TRBJ1-1; clone_size: -; cdr3_nt: TGTGCCAGCAGCTTTGAGATGGTCGGGAACACTGAAGCTTTCTTT; cdr3_aa: CASSFEMVGNTEAFF
v_call: TRBV18; d_call: TRBD1; j_call: TRBJ1-1; clone_size: -; cdr3_nt: TGTGCCAGCTCCCTAGACAGGGAGACTGAAGCTTTCTTT; cdr3_aa: CASSLDRETEAFF